Below, one T cell receptor beta chain is given with its context. The sample belongs to a study of blood T cell repertoires in COVID-19. About the study: Samples taken during acute and convalescent COVID-19 were collected in the United States, Italy and Spain. PBMCs, B-cell-depleted T cells, or T cells provided the cDNA or gDNA that made up the material.

In the original processing: Nucleated cell counts were estimated from reference gene primer amplification. TCRdb keeps only in-frame clones here, not all; method: immunoSEQ multiplex PCR. The D gene and trimming were derived from the DNA, and the V and J assignments and clone size from that table. This table has approximately 100,000 clones, approximately 89% appearing once. The sample comprised peripheral blood. The source is a woman of 80 years or more in a cohort sampled during active COVID-19.

The CDR3 region is CAIKAGPYEQYF. The CDR3 coding sequence is TGTGCCATCAAGGCGGGTCCCTACGAGCAGTACTTC. The chain employs TRBV10-3 and TRBJ2-7, with D possibly being TRBD2 (5 bases). Germline V lookup: CDR1 ENHRY, CDR2 SYGVKD. There are 12 residues in the CDR3. V lost 7 bases, J lost 2 bases, and 9 bases lay in between.